The 6 T cell receptor beta chains listed next were all sequenced from one sample in a study of Graves' ophthalmopathy and Graves' hyperthyroidism (dated by TCRdb to between 2017 and 2018). The listed sequencing device is Illumina HiSeq 2000. TCR beta CDR3 regions were amplified from RNA transcripts for repertoire sequencing. The first round of RT-PCR was done with HTBI primers and the Qiagen OneStep RT-PCR kit, and was followed by a second round of multiplex PCR, then size selection and purification. TCRdb ran its own pipeline on the public reads, namely fastp trimming at Q25 and MiXCR clone calling, and kept in-frame beta chains. Rows merge per CDR3 protein into single entries with the most common DNA and genes. Here the sample has approximately 700,000 distinct CDR3 sequences; roughly 39% occur a single time. Of the sample, over 2.5% falls within the top ten clones. The sequencing sample was made of peripheral blood. The receptors come from an adult man with Graves' ophthalmopathy.

The sample holds many counts of this clonotype. The V and J genes are TRBV9 and TRBJ1-2; maybe TRBD1 (6 bases). V lost 0 bases and J lost 7, with 13 bases in between. The CDR3 runs to 14 residues. The germline V gene encodes CDR1 SGDLS and CDR2 YYNGEE. In DNA form, the CDR3 reads TGTGCCAGCAGCGTAGACGGGGGGCTAGGTGGCTACACCTTC. This codes for CASSVDGGLGGYTF.

Of note for this clonotype: This is likely a read error, given that the CDR3 carries no conserved phenylalanine or tryptophan at its end. No DNA is shown, since the ends of the CDR3 on it are uncertain; the CDR3 is the one TCRdb lists. The V gene is TRBV7-3, the J gene TRBJ2-2; the D call in the table, TRBD2, was not verified against the DNA. CDR1 and CDR2 from the germline V gene are SGHTA and FQGTGA. The CDR3 adds up to 9 amino acids, both ends counted. The CDR3 region is CASSAGGGV.

This clonotype was counted ten times or more. The chain combines TRBV7-6 with TRBJ2-5; TRBD2 matches 8 bases. CDR1 SGHVS and CDR2 FNYEAQ come from the germline V gene. CDR3 size: 16 residues. The V segment lost 5 bases and the J segment 7 bases; nucleotides outside the gene matches: 15. The CDR3 coding sequence is TGTGCCAGCAGCCTAACAGGACTAGCAGGAGCGGCGACCCAGTACTTC. Encoded protein: CASSLTGLAGAATQYF. The complete variable domain, with remaining parts taken from reference TRBV7-6 and TRBJ2-5, reads GAGVSQSPRYKVTKRGQDVALRCDPISGHVSLYWYRQALGQGPEFLTYFNYEAQQDKSGLPNDRFSAERPEGSISTLTIQRTEQRDSAMYRCASSLTGLAGAATQYFGPGTRLLVL.

V and J are TRBV9 and TRBJ2-7; 9 positions agree with TRBD1. The CDR3 totals 15 residues. CDR1 and CDR2 (germline): SGDLS, YYNGEE. The V gene end was trimmed by 3 bases and the J gene end by 7 bases; junction bases not matched to a gene: 11. CDR3 nucleotide sequence: TGTGCCAGCAGCGGAGGGACAGGGTTAATCCTGGAGCAGTACTTC. This codes for CASSGGTGLILEQYF.

About this clonotype itself: Since a much larger clone is just one base distant, this may be a read error. The gene calls are TRBV2 and TRBJ1-2; weak D call: TRBD1 (5 bases). The germline V gene has CDR1 SNHLY and CDR2 FYNNEI. CDR3 length: 12 residues. The CDR3 region has the DNA TGTGCCAGCAGCGAAGAAGCAGGGGGCTACACCTTC. Translated: CASSEEAGGYTF.

This clonotype was counted many times. The genes are TRBV4-2 and TRBJ2-7, with D perhaps given as TRBD1 or TRBD2 (5 bases each). The V and J ends lost 3 bases and 1 base respectively, with 13 bases between them. Germline V gene lookup returns CDR1 LGHNA and CDR2 YNFKEQ. The length of the CDR3 is 15 residues. The CDR3 nucleotides are TGTGCCAGCAGCCAGGTCGGGACGGAATCCTACGAGCAGTACTTC. Protein sequence: CASSQVGTESYEQYF.